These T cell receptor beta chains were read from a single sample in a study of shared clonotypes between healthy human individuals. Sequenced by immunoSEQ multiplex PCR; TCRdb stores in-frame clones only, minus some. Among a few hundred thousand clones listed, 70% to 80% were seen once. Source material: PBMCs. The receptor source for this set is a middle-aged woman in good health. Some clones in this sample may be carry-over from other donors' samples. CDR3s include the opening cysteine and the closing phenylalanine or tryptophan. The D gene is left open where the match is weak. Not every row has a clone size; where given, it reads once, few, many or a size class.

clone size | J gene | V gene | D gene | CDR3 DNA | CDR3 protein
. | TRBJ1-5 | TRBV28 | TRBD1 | TGTGCCAGCAGTTTTTCGTCAGGGGGGAATCAGCCCCAGCATTTT | CASSFSSGGNQPQHF
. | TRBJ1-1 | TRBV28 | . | TGTGCCAGCAACTCGAACACTGAAGCTTTCTTT | CASNSNTEAFF
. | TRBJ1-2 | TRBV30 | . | TGTGCCTCCTCGAAGGGGGGTGGCTACACCTTC | CASSKGGGYTF
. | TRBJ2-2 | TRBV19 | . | TGTGCCAGTAGTAGGGGGAGACTCAGGGGCACCGGGGAGCTGTTTTTT | CASSRGRLRGTGELFF
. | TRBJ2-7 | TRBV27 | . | TGTGCCAGCAGAAGAAACTACGAGCAGTACTTC | CASRRNYEQYF
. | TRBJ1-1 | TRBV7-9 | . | TGTGCCAGCAGCCCGGCCCATCTGACTGAAGCTTTCTTT | CASSPAHLTEAFF
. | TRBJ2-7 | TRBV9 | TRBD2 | TGTGCCAGCAGCGTAGGCGGGAGGGCCACCTACGAGCAGTACTTC | CASSVGGRATYEQYF
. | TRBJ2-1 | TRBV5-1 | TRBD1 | TGCGCCAGCAGCTTACCGGACAGGGGAATCGATGAGCAGTTCTTC | CASSLPDRGIDEQFF
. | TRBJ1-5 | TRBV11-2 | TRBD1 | TGTGCCAGCAGCGTCAGGGGGCTTGGTCAGCCCCAGCATTTT | CASSVRGLGQPQHF
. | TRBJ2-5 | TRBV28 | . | TGTGCCAGCAGTTACCGGTCCCCAGAGACCCAGTACTTC | CASSYRSPETQYF
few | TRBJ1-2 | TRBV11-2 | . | TGTGCCAGCAGCTTAGATCCGGTCTATGGCTACACCTTC | CASSLDPVYGYTF
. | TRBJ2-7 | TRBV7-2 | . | TGTGCCAGCAGCTTAGTCACAGGTGCGCGCTCCGAGCAGTACTTC | CASSLVTGARSEQYF
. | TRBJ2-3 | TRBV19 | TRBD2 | TGTGCCAGTAGTAGGGGACTAGCGGGAGTTGAAGATACGCAGTATTTT | CASSRGLAGVEDTQYF
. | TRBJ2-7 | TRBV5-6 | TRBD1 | TGTGCCAGCAGCTCCTACAGGGGGGCCTACGAGCAGTACTTC | CASSSYRGAYEQYF
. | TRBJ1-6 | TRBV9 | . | TGTGCCAGCAGCGGGGCCCCCGGGGCAGCGCATCCCCTCCACTTT | CASSGAPGAAHPLHF
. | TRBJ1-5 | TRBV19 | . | TGTGCCAGTAGTATAGCGGGGAATCAGCCCCAGCATTTT | CASSIAGNQPQHF
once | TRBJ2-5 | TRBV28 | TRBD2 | TGTGCCAGCAAAGATTTGCTCATGAGGACTAGCGGGTTCCAAGAGACCCAGTACTTC | CASKDLLMRTSGFQETQYF
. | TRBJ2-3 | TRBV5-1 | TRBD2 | TGCGCCAGCTGGGGAGGGAACATAGGAGATACGCAGTATTTT | CASWGGNIGDTQYF
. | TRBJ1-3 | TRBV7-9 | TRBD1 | TGTGCCAGCAGCCCCGGACAGGGGGCGCGTGGAAACACCATATATTTT | CASSPGQGARGNTIYF
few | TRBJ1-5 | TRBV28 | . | TGTGCCAGCAGCTTAAACACAGTCAATCAGCCCCAGCATTTT | CASSLNTVNQPQHF
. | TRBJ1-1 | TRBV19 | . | TGTGCCAGTACCCAAGCTCTCGAAGGGGACACTGAAGCTTTCTTT | CASTQALEGDTEAFF
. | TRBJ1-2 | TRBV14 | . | TGTGCCAGCAGCCTCGGGACACCCTCCGGCTACACCTTC | CASSLGTPSGYTF
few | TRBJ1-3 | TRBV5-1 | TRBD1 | TGCGCCAGCAGCTTGGGGACAGGAGGAAACACCATATATTTT | CASSLGTGGNTIYF
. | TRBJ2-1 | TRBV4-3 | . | TGCGCCAGCAGCCTCGGACAATACAATGAGCAGTTCTTC | CASSLGQYNEQFF
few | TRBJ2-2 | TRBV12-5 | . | TGTGCTAGTGGTCCCCACCGCGGGGAGCTGTTTTTT | CASGPHRGELFF
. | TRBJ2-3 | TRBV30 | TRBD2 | TGTGCCCATTCAGGTGGACTAGCGGGAGATTCGGCTAGCACAGATACGCAGTATTTT | CAHSGGLAGDSASTDTQYF
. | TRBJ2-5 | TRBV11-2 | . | TGTGCCAGCAGCTTTAATGGAGTCCAAGAGACCCAGTACTTC | CASSFNGVQETQYF
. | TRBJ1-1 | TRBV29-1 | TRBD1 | TGCAGCGTTGAAGGGGGACAGGGCACTGAAGCTTTCTTT | CSVEGGQGTEAFF
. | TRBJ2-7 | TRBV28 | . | TGTGCCAGCAGTTTTCCGGGGGCCACCTACGAGCAGTACTTC | CASSFPGATYEQYF
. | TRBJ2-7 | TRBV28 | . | TGTGCCAGCAGCCTTCCGGTTGGGGAGCAGTACTTC | CASSLPVGEQYF
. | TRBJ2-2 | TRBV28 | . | TGTGCCAGTAGACCGGGACTCCCCGTCGGGGAGCTGTTTTTT | CASRPGLPVGELFF
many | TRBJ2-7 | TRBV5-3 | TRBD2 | TGTGCCAGAAGCCGGGGACTAGCGGTGCCCTCCTACGAGCAGTACTTC | CARSRGLAVPSYEQYF
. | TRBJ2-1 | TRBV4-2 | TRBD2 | TGTGCCAGCAGCCAATCCCCCGGGACTAGCCATGAGCAGTTCTTC | CASSQSPGTSHEQFF
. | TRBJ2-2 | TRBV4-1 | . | TGCGCCAGCAGCCTCTTGGGCGCGGGCCTGAACACCGGGGAGCTGTTTTTT | CASSLLGAGLNTGELFF
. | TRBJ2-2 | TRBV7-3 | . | TGTGCCAGCAGCTTAGGCGACAGGATTAACACCGGGGAGCTGTTTTTT | CASSLGDRINTGELFF
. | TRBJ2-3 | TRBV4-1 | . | TGCGCCAGCAGCCTACGAAGGACAGATACGCAGTATTTT | CASSLRRTDTQYF
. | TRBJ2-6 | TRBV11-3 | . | TGTGCCAGCAGCCTCGGGGTGGGCTCTGGGGCCAACGTCCTGACTTTC | CASSLGVGSGANVLTF
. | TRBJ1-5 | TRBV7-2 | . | TGTGCCAGCAGCTTAGAATACAATCAGCCCCAGCATTTT | CASSLEYNQPQHF
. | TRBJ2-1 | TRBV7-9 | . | TGTGCCAGCAGGGTGGGGGGAGAGCAGTTCTTC | CASRVGGEQFF
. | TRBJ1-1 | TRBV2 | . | TGTGCCAGCAAGAATTTAGGGGGAGACACTGAAGCTTTCTTT | CASKNLGGDTEAFF